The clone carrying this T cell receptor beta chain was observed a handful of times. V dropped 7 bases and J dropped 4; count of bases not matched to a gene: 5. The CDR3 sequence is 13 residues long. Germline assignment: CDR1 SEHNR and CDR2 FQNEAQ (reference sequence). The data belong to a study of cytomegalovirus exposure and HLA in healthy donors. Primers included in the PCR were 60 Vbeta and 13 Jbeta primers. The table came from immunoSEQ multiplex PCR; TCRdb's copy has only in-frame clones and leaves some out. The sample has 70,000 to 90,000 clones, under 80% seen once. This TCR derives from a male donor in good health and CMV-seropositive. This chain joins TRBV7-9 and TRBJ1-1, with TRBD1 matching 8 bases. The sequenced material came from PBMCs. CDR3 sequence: CASIPDRGTEAFF. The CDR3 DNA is TGTGCCAGCATCCCTGACAGGGGCACTGAAGCTTTCTTT.